This TCR beta chain came from a study of T cell changes during pregnancy in multiple sclerosis. CDR1 is LNHNV, CDR2 YYDKDF, per germline (reference sequence). V gave up 3 bases and J gave up 4 bases, with 15 bases separating them. CDR3 length: 15 amino acids. Measured with immunoSEQ multiplex PCR; TCRdb has only the in-frame clones, and not every one. Of fewer than 90,000 clones listed, 85% to 95% are singletons. This TCR was recovered from a female donor with multiple sclerosis, enrolled in a pregnancy study. Sequences were derived from peripheral blood, sampled in the first trimester of pregnancy. V gene TRBV15 combines with J gene TRBJ1-1, with D perhaps matching TRBD1 (6 bases). The CDR3 nucleotides are TGTGCCACCAGCAGTCCTCTTGGGGGCGGCACTGAAGCTTTCTTT. Its protein is CATSSPLGGGTEAFF.